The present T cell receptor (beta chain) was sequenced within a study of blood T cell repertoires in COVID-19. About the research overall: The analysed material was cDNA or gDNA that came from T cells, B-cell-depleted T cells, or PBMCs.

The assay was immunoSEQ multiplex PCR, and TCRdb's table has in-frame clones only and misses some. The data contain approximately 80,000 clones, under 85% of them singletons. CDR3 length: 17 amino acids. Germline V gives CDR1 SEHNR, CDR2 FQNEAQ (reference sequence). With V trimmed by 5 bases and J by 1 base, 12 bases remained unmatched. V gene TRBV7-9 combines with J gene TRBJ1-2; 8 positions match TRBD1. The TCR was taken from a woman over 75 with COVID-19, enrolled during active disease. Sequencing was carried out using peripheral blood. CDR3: CASSPEDRAPGNYGYTF. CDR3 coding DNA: TGTGCCAGCAGCCCCGAGGACAGGGCTCCCGGTAACTATGGCTACACCTTC.